Listed here are 3 T cell receptor beta chains from one sample, sequenced in a study of identical twins. TCRdb analysed the 5' RACE reads with MiXCR anew, one entry per CDR3 protein. The sample records just over 450,000 distinct CDR3 sequences, approximately 15% being singletons. These data also formed part of another study, on yellow fever vaccine responses in identical twins.

Sample: CD4+ T cells sorted from blood. The origin of the receptors is a woman in her late teens or twenties in good health.

This clonotype was seen a handful of times. The V and J genes are TRBV29-1 and TRBJ1-2; the D is unclear. The germline CDR1 and CDR2 sequences are SQVTM and ANQGSEA. Trimming stripped 4 bases from V and 2 bases from J, with 8 bases between. The CDR3 spans 12 residues. CDR3 nucleotide sequence: TGCAGCGTTGTAGTCGGAAACTATGGCTACACCTTC. This translates into CSVVVGNYGYTF.

The chain joins TRBV10-3 to TRBJ2-5, with 9 bases matching TRBD1. This CDR3 is 13 amino acids long. J lost 4 bases, V lost 7 bases, and 4 bases had no gene match. Germline CDR1 is ENHRY and CDR2 is SYGVKD. The CDR3 bases are TGTGCCATCAACCCGGGACAGGGAGAGACCCAGTACTTC. As protein: CAINPGQGETQYF.

This clonotype occurred a few times. This sequence joins TRBV6-2 or TRBV6-3 and TRBJ2-7; D not resolved. Between the trimmed V and J ends, which lost 0 bases and 0 bases, there was a span of 6 bases. Germline assignment: CDR1 MNHEY and CDR2 SVGEGT. The CDR3 spans 14 residues. The DNA for the CDR3 is TGTGCCAGCAGTTACTCAGAGATCTCCTACGAGCAGTACTTC. It encodes CASSYSEISYEQYF.